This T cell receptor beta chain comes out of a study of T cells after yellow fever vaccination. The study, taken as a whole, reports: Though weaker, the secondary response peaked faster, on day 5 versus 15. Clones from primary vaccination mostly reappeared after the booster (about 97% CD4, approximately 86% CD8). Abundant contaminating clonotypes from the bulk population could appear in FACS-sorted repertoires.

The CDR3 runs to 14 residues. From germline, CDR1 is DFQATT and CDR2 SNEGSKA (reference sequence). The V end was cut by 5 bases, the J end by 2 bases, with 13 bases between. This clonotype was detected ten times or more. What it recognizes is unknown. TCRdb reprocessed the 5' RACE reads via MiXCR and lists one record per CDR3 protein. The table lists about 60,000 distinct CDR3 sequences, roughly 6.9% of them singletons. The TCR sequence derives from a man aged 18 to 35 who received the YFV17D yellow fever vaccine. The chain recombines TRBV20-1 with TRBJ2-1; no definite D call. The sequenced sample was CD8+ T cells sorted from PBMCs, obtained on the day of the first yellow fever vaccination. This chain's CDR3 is CSARFPGTYNEQFF. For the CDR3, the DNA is TGCAGTGCTCGGTTCCCTGGGACCTACAATGAGCAGTTCTTC.